A selection of T cell receptor beta chains follows, all from one sample in a study of beta chain features in type 1 diabetes. The protocol was immunoSEQ multiplex PCR, while the TCRdb copy is restricted to in-frame clones and leaves out a portion. This table holds under 500,000 clones, about 32% found once. Sequenced material: naive CD4+ T cells from blood. Every receptor here comes from a man between 18 and 29 years old in good health. The CDR3 runs from the conserved cysteine through the conserved F or W. D genes are given only for firm matches. Expanded clones get a size class; other rows say once, few or many, or leave the size out.

clone_size: NA; j_call: TRBJ2-1; d_call: NA; v_call: TRBV5-1; cdr3_aa: CASSFLVGAGSNEQFF; cdr3_nt: TGCGCCAGCAGCTTCTTGGTGGGGGCAGGTTCCAATGAGCAGTTCTTC
clone_size: few; j_call: TRBJ1-2; d_call: NA; v_call: TRBV10-3; cdr3_aa: CAISESTVYGYTF; cdr3_nt: TGTGCCATCAGTGAGTCAACGGTATATGGCTACACCTTC
clone_size: few; j_call: TRBJ2-1; d_call: TRBD1; v_call: TRBV5-1; cdr3_aa: CASNGDRGLNEQFF; cdr3_nt: TGCGCCAGCAATGGGGACAGGGGGCTCAATGAGCAGTTCTTC
clone_size: NA; j_call: TRBJ1-2; d_call: TRBD1; v_call: TRBV5-6; cdr3_aa: CASSNRDSYGYTF; cdr3_nt: TGTGCCAGCAGCAACCGGGACAGCTATGGCTACACCTTC
clone_size: few; j_call: TRBJ2-7; d_call: TRBD2; v_call: TRBV7-2; cdr3_aa: CASGVTSVSSYEQYF; cdr3_nt: TGTGCCAGCGGCGTAACTAGCGTCAGCTCCTACGAGCAGTACTTC
clone_size: NA; j_call: TRBJ2-4; d_call: NA; v_call: TRBV7-2; cdr3_aa: CASSLAPWIGAKNIQYF; cdr3_nt: TGTGCCAGCAGCTTAGCGCCCTGGATCGGAGCCAAAAACATTCAGTACTTC
clone_size: NA; j_call: TRBJ2-1; d_call: NA; v_call: TRBV9; cdr3_aa: CASSVRLGSYNEQFF; cdr3_nt: TGTGCCAGCAGTGTAAGACTAGGCTCCTACAATGAGCAGTTCTTC
clone_size: NA; j_call: TRBJ2-1; d_call: NA; v_call: TRBV30; cdr3_aa: CAWSGADEQFF; cdr3_nt: TGTGCCTGGTCCGGGGCGGATGAGCAATTCTTC
clone_size: NA; j_call: TRBJ2-3; d_call: NA; v_call: TRBV30; cdr3_aa: CAWNDQVTDTQYF; cdr3_nt: TGTGCCTGGAACGATCAGGTAACAGATACGCAGTATTTT
clone_size: few; j_call: TRBJ1-1; d_call: NA; v_call: TRBV28; cdr3_aa: CAILMGGVSNTEAFF; cdr3_nt: TGTGCCATTCTGATGGGCGGAGTATCGAACACTGAAGCTTTCTTT
clone_size: few; j_call: TRBJ1-5; d_call: TRBD1; v_call: TRBV30; cdr3_aa: CAWSVTGPQPQHF; cdr3_nt: TGTGCCTGGAGTGTGACAGGGCCTCAGCCCCAGCATTTT
clone_size: few; j_call: TRBJ1-4; d_call: NA; v_call: TRBV18; cdr3_aa: CASSSLSEKLFF; cdr3_nt: TGTGCCAGCTCAAGTCTAAGTGAAAAACTGTTTTTT
clone_size: NA; j_call: TRBJ1-1; d_call: NA; v_call: TRBV18; cdr3_aa: CASSPGWGRGTEAFF; cdr3_nt: TGTGCCAGCTCACCCGGGTGGGGGCGCGGCACTGAAGCTTTCTTT
clone_size: NA; j_call: TRBJ2-5; d_call: NA; v_call: TRBV6-1; cdr3_aa: CASTAVRETQYF; cdr3_nt: TGTGCCAGCACAGCCGTTCGGGAGACCCAGTACTTC
clone_size: NA; j_call: TRBJ2-3; d_call: TRBD2; v_call: TRBV13; cdr3_aa: CASSLGGRAGDTQYF; cdr3_nt: TGTGCCAGCAGCTTAGGCGGGAGGGCCGGAGATACGCAGTATTTT
clone_size: few; j_call: TRBJ2-5; d_call: NA; v_call: TRBV11-3; cdr3_aa: CASSQGKETQYF; cdr3_nt: TGTGCCAGCAGCCAGGGAAAAGAGACCCAGTACTTC
clone_size: NA; j_call: TRBJ2-5; d_call: NA; v_call: TRBV21-1; cdr3_aa: CASSKAPRGHETQYF; cdr3_nt: TGTGCCAGCAGCAAAGCGCCCAGGGGGCATGAGACCCAGTACTTC
clone_size: few; j_call: TRBJ2-3; d_call: NA; v_call: TRBV5-4; cdr3_aa: CASSLALSTDTQYF; cdr3_nt: TGTGCCAGCAGCTTGGCACTGTCCACAGATACGCAGTATTTT
clone_size: few; j_call: TRBJ1-1; d_call: TRBD1; v_call: TRBV25-1; cdr3_aa: CASTRTGEDTEAFF; cdr3_nt: TGTGCCAGCACTAGGACAGGGGAAGACACTGAAGCTTTCTTT
clone_size: NA; j_call: TRBJ2-1; d_call: TRBD2; v_call: TRBV7-3; cdr3_aa: CASSPSGSRDEQFF; cdr3_nt: TGTGCCAGCAGCCCCAGCGGGAGTCGGGATGAGCAGTTCTTC
clone_size: few; j_call: TRBJ1-3; d_call: NA; v_call: TRBV18; cdr3_aa: CASSVSSGNTIYF; cdr3_nt: TGTGCCAGCTCGGTGAGCTCTGGAAACACCATATATTTT
clone_size: NA; j_call: TRBJ2-1; d_call: TRBD1; v_call: TRBV18; cdr3_aa: CASSYEQGDLYNEQFF; cdr3_nt: TGTGCCAGCTCCTACGAACAGGGGGATCTCTACAATGAGCAGTTCTTC
clone_size: NA; j_call: TRBJ1-5; d_call: NA; v_call: TRBV4-1; cdr3_aa: CASSRAGSNQPQHF; cdr3_nt: TGCGCCAGCAGCCGAGCCGGGAGCAATCAGCCCCAGCATTTT
clone_size: NA; j_call: TRBJ2-6; d_call: NA; v_call: TRBV29-1; cdr3_aa: CSVEGGTGANVLTF; cdr3_nt: TGCAGCGTTGAAGGGGGAACTGGGGCCAACGTCCTGACTTTC
clone_size: NA; j_call: TRBJ2-1; d_call: NA; v_call: TRBV11-2; cdr3_aa: CASSPTPAGTRSYNEQFF; cdr3_nt: TGTGCCAGCAGCCCCACTCCCGCCGGGACTCGCTCCTACAATGAGCAGTTCTTC
clone_size: NA; j_call: TRBJ2-7; d_call: NA; v_call: TRBV9; cdr3_aa: CASSVDAASYEQYF; cdr3_nt: TGTGCCAGCAGCGTAGATGCGGCCTCCTACGAGCAGTACTTC
clone_size: few; j_call: TRBJ2-5; d_call: NA; v_call: TRBV20-1; cdr3_aa: CSARSETQYF; cdr3_nt: TGCAGTGCTAGGTCCGAGACCCAGTACTTC
clone_size: NA; j_call: TRBJ2-2; d_call: TRBD2; v_call: TRBV29-1; cdr3_aa: CSVDSTSGVGELFF; cdr3_nt: TGCAGCGTTGATTCGACTAGCGGAGTCGGGGAGCTGTTTTTT
clone_size: NA; j_call: TRBJ2-1; d_call: NA; v_call: TRBV25-1; cdr3_aa: CASSLGGVGNEQFF; cdr3_nt: TGTGCCAGCAGCCTCGGTGGGGTTGGCAATGAGCAGTTCTTC
clone_size: NA; j_call: TRBJ2-2; d_call: TRBD1; v_call: TRBV12-5; cdr3_aa: CASGLRQGNTGELFF; cdr3_nt: TGTGCTAGTGGTCTCCGACAGGGGAACACCGGGGAGCTGTTTTTT
clone_size: NA; j_call: TRBJ2-5; d_call: NA; v_call: TRBV29-1; cdr3_aa: CSAGYGWETQYF; cdr3_nt: TGCAGCGCGGGCTACGGATGGGAGACCCAGTACTTC
clone_size: NA; j_call: TRBJ2-7; d_call: NA; v_call: TRBV25-1; cdr3_aa: CASSATVADTYEQYF; cdr3_nt: TGTGCCAGCAGTGCAACCGTAGCGGACACCTACGAGCAGTACTTC
clone_size: few; j_call: TRBJ1-4; d_call: NA; v_call: TRBV7-9; cdr3_aa: CASSSYGREKLFF; cdr3_nt: TGTGCCAGCAGCTCCTACGGGCGAGAAAAACTGTTTTTT
clone_size: NA; j_call: TRBJ2-2; d_call: TRBD1; v_call: TRBV27; cdr3_aa: CASRRDRENTGELFF; cdr3_nt: TGTGCCAGCAGGCGGGACAGGGAAAACACCGGGGAGCTGTTTTTT
clone_size: few; j_call: TRBJ2-7; d_call: TRBD1; v_call: TRBV30; cdr3_aa: CAWSLTGVGYEQYF; cdr3_nt: TGTGCCTGGAGCCTAACAGGGGTCGGCTACGAGCAGTACTTC
clone_size: few; j_call: TRBJ2-1; d_call: TRBD2; v_call: TRBV9; cdr3_aa: CASSVEIAGNEQFF; cdr3_nt: TGTGCCAGCAGCGTAGAGATAGCGGGCAATGAGCAGTTCTTC
clone_size: NA; j_call: TRBJ2-1; d_call: TRBD2; v_call: TRBV9; cdr3_aa: CASSAYSVGTSGEQFF; cdr3_nt: TGTGCCAGCAGCGCATATAGTGTAGGGACTAGCGGGGAGCAGTTCTTC
clone_size: NA; j_call: TRBJ1-2; d_call: TRBD1; v_call: TRBV29-1; cdr3_aa: CSVEQGARVYGYTF; cdr3_nt: TGCAGCGTTGAACAGGGGGCGCGTGTCTATGGCTACACCTTC
clone_size: NA; j_call: TRBJ2-1; d_call: TRBD2; v_call: TRBV6-6; cdr3_aa: CASSHLAGGDNEQFF; cdr3_nt: TGTGCCAGCAGCCACCTAGCGGGCGGGGACAATGAGCAGTTCTTC
clone_size: few; j_call: TRBJ1-2; d_call: NA; v_call: TRBV29-1; cdr3_aa: CSVDWAGYTF; cdr3_nt: TGCAGCGTTGATTGGGCTGGCTACACCTTC
clone_size: few; j_call: TRBJ1-1; d_call: NA; v_call: TRBV5-4; cdr3_aa: CASSLVGASGTEAFF; cdr3_nt: TGTGCCAGCAGCTTGGTAGGGGCCTCGGGCACTGAAGCTTTCTTT
clone_size: few; j_call: TRBJ2-1; d_call: NA; v_call: TRBV6-6; cdr3_aa: CASRDDGSSYNEQFF; cdr3_nt: TGTGCCAGCAGGGACGACGGCAGCTCCTACAATGAGCAGTTCTTC
clone_size: NA; j_call: TRBJ2-1; d_call: NA; v_call: TRBV25-1; cdr3_aa: CASSGRGGSYNEQFF; cdr3_nt: TGTGCCAGCAGTGGTCGTGGGGGTTCCTACAATGAGCAGTTCTTC